Presented here are 22 T cell receptor beta chains from one specimen sequenced in a study of identical twins. TCRdb recomputed calls from the 5' RACE reads with MiXCR, one row per CDR3 protein. The sample includes roughly 570,000 distinct CDR3 sequences, approximately 9.6% of them seen just once. The same sample was also used in a study of yellow fever vaccine responses in identical twins.

The specimen was PBMCs. The receptors originated from a young woman in good health.

This clonotype came up a few times. The chain combines TRBV7-2 with TRBJ2-1; TRBD2 is a possible D gene (5 bases). CDR3 length: 16 amino acids. V gave up 1 base and J gave up 2 bases, with 12 bases separating them. Germline V CDR1 and CDR2: SGHTA, FQGNSA. The CDR3 region is CASSLGSSGAYNEQFF. Written as DNA, the CDR3 is TGTGCCAGCAGCTTAGGGTCCAGCGGAGCCTACAATGAGCAGTTCTTC.

This clonotype was seen a handful of times. The chain employs TRBV5-3 and TRBJ2-7, with 8 nucleotides matching TRBD1. TRBV5-3 is reported as an ORF; its role is uncertain. This CDR3 comprises 16 residues. The V gene end was trimmed by 2 bases and the J gene end by 2 bases; junction bases not matched to a gene: 9. DNA of the CDR3: TGTGCCAGAAGCTTCCCCCCGACAGGGGTCCCCTACGAGCAGTACTTC. Its translation is CARSFPPTGVPYEQYF.

This chain uses TRBV11-3 with TRBJ2-1; 13 bases are a match to TRBD2. This CDR3 contains 17 residues. V gave up 5 bases and J gave up 7 bases; unmatched junction bases: 11. The V gene's germline CDR1 is SGHNT and CDR2 YENEEA. The chain's CDR3 is CASSHRLAGGKGNEQFF. The CDR3 nucleotides read TGTGCCAGCAGCCATCGACTAGCGGGAGGAAAAGGAAATGAGCAGTTCTTC.

In its sample, this clonotype was seen a few times. This chain joins TRBV6-5 and TRBJ2-3; 8 positions agree with TRBD1. J was trimmed by 2 bases and V by 2 bases; bases with no gene match: 12. Germline values: CDR1 MNHEY, CDR2 SVGAGI. The CDR3 sequence is 18 residues long. The CDR3 sequence: CASSYGQGGPSNTDTQYF. The CDR3 DNA reads TGTGCCAGCAGTTACGGACAGGGAGGTCCCTCTAACACAGATACGCAGTATTTT.

A few counts support this clonotype. The chain has TRBV2 and TRBJ2-2; 12 nucleotides match TRBD2. CDR3 length: 15 amino acids. The germline gives CDR1 SNHLY, CDR2 FYNNEI. V was clipped by 6 bases and J by 7 bases; unmatched bases: 6. The chain's CDR3 is CASRRTSGKDGELFF. CDR3 DNA sequence: TGTGCCAGCAGAAGGACTAGCGGGAAGGACGGGGAGCTGTTTTTT.

This clonotype appeared many times. The CDR3: CSVAAETQYF. As DNA, the CDR3 is TGCAGCGTTGCGGCAGAGACCCAGTACTTC. V is TRBV29-1 and J is TRBJ2-5; D gene ambiguous. Germline assignment: CDR1 SQVTM and CDR2 ANQGSEA. V was pared by 4 bases and J by 4 bases, with 4 bases between. The CDR3 runs 10 residues.

At least ten counts were recorded for this clonotype. V is TRBV19 and J is TRBJ2-1; 7 bases fit TRBD2. J was trimmed by 4 bases and V by 4 bases; bases with no gene match: 13. Germline V gene sequence: CDR1 LNHDA, CDR2 SQIVND (reference sequence). The CDR3 has 17 residues. CDR3 protein: CASSRNVGLAAYNEQFF. CDR3 sequence (DNA): TGTGCCAGTAGTAGAAACGTGGGGCTAGCGGCTTACAATGAGCAGTTCTTC.

The V and J genes are TRBV20-1 and TRBJ2-5, with 9 bases lining up with TRBD2. CDR1 and CDR2 from the germline V gene are DFQATT and SNEGSKA (reference sequence). CDR3 length equals 16 residues. V lost 3 bases, J lost 2 bases, and 10 bases stayed unmatched. The CDR3 sequence: CSASGLAGALQETQYF. The DNA for the CDR3 is TGCAGTGCTAGCGGGTTAGCGGGGGCATTACAAGAGACCCAGTACTTC.

This clonotype was observed many times. The rearrangement uses TRBV3-1 and TRBJ2-1; D tentatively fits TRBD1 or TRBD2 (6 bases each). Germline CDR1 and CDR2: LGHDT and YNNKEL (reference sequence). CDR3 size: 16 residues. V was clipped by 7 bases and J by 7 bases, with 23 bases between them. CDR3 residues: CASMNNRVKEGNEQFF. DNA for the CDR3: TGTGCCAGCATGAACAACAGGGTGAAGGAGGGGAATGAGCAGTTCTTC.

This clonotype was observed at least ten times. The chain is built from TRBV29-1 and TRBJ2-5; no clear D. The V and J ends lost 5 bases and 1 base respectively, with 8 bases between them. CDR3 length: 12 amino acids. The germline CDR1 and CDR2 sequences are SQVTM and ANQGSEA. CDR3 DNA: TGCAGCGTTAAACAATTCCAAGAGACCCAGTACTTC. This gives the protein CSVKQFQETQYF.

This chain uses TRBV30 with TRBJ2-3; TRBD2 might be the D (7 bases). Germline CDR1 GTSNPN, CDR2 SVGIG (reference sequence). The ends were cut back, 2 bases at V and 8 bases at J, with 20 bases in the middle. This CDR3 has 15 residues. The CDR3 nucleotides read TGTGCCTGGAGTTCCGGGGGCGGGAGAGGAGGTACGCAGTATTTT. This gives the protein CAWSSGGGRGGTQYF.

In its sample, this clonotype was seen many times. The V and J genes are TRBV6-5 and TRBJ2-7; 7 bases are shared with TRBD2. The V and J ends lost 0 bases and 3 bases, in that order; junction bases with no gene match: 8. Germline lookup yields CDR1 MNHEY and CDR2 SVGAGI. The CDR3 has 16 residues. The CDR3 DNA reads TGTGCCAGCAGTTACTCGATTTCCCGGGGGGACTACGAGCAGTACTTC. This codes for CASSYSISRGDYEQYF.

In this sample, this clonotype turned up many times. The V and J genes are TRBV6-6 and TRBJ2-3; no firm D call. This CDR3 is built from 13 residues. Deletions cut 6 bases from V and 9 bases from J, with 16 bases between. Germline CDR1 MNHNY, CDR2 SVGAGI (reference sequence). The CDR3 DNA reads TGTGCCAGCAGCCAACCCAAGGGCGGCACGCAGTATTTT. It encodes CASSQPKGGTQYF.

A few counts support this clonotype. The gene calls are TRBV7-2 and TRBJ2-7; 9 positions agree with TRBD2. The CDR3 is 18 amino acids. The V and J ends lost 0 bases and 10 bases, in that order; junction bases with no gene match: 19. Germline V gene data show CDR1 as SGHTA and CDR2 as FQGNSA. Written as DNA, the CDR3 is TGTGCCAGCAGCTTAGCGCATTCTACCCCGTCGGCTAGCGGGAACCAGTACTTC. Encoded protein: CASSLAHSTPSASGNQYF. Together with reference TRBV7-2 and TRBJ2-7, the CDR3 gives the full variable domain: GAGVSQSPSNKVTEKGKDVELRCDPISGHTALYWYRQSLGQGLEFLIYFQGNSAPDKSGLPSDRFSAERTGGSVSTLTIQRTQQEDSAVYLCASSLAHSTPSASGNQYFGPGTRLTVT.

The genes are TRBV29-1 and TRBJ2-1; 13 nucleotides match TRBD2. J lost 0 bases, V lost 8 bases, and 7 bases had no gene match. The CDR3 is made up of 16 amino acids. Germline V CDR1 and CDR2: SQVTM, ANQGSEA. The CDR3 here is CSFGTSGVSSYNEQFF. The DNA of the CDR3 is TGCAGCTTCGGGACTAGCGGGGTAAGCTCCTACAATGAGCAGTTCTTC.

The genes are TRBV2 and TRBJ2-7, with D uncertain. V lost 4 bases and J 8 bases, leaving 12 bases between the germline ends. CDR3 length: 12 residues. The V gene's germline CDR1 is SNHLY and CDR2 FYNNEI. This CDR3 is CASSGDFGQQYF. The CDR3 region has the DNA TGTGCCAGCAGTGGAGATTTTGGACAGCAGTACTTC.

This clonotype was observed a few times. V usage is TRBV27 and J usage is TRBJ2-1; possible D gene TRBD2, 5 bases. V was pared by 5 bases and J by 0 bases, with 11 bases between. The CDR3 length is 15 residues. Looked up from germline, CDR1 is MNHEY and CDR2 is SMNVEV (reference sequence). The CDR3 nucleotides are TGTGCCAGCAGTACAGACTACGGCTCCTACAATGAGCAGTTCTTC. It yields the protein CASSTDYGSYNEQFF.

The chain links TRBV19 to TRBJ2-2, with 7 bases matching TRBD1. V gave up 7 bases and J gave up 0 bases; unmatched junction bases: 2. CDR1 is LNHDA, CDR2 SQIVND, per germline (reference sequence). The CDR3 contains 14 residues. The CDR3 DNA sequence: TGTGCCAGTATGACAGGGACGAACACCGGGGAGCTGTTTTTT. Its protein product is CASMTGTNTGELFF.

Worth noting for this clonotype: A much bigger clone sits one base away, suggesting this may be a read error. The conserved phenylalanine or tryptophan normally closing the CDR3 is absent here, so this likely arose from a read error. The rearrangement links TRBV20-1 to TRBJ2-7; D may be TRBD2 (6 bases). This CDR3 is 16 amino acids long. The germline gives CDR1 DFQATT, CDR2 SNEGSKA (reference sequence). V was pared by 6 bases and J by 2 bases, with 23 bases between. The CDR3 region is CSANPRGLINPYEQYL. The DNA for the CDR3 is TGCAGTGCCAATCCGCGGGGCCTCATCAATCCCTACGAGCAGTACTTA.

This clonotype was detected a few times. The chain uses TRBV4-2 and TRBJ2-1, with 8 bases identical to TRBD1. The germline V gene has CDR1 LGHNA and CDR2 YNFKEQ. The CDR3 covers 15 residues. V lost 3 bases, J lost 8 bases, and 9 bases stayed unmatched. In DNA, the CDR3 is TGTGCCAGCAGCCACCGGGACAGGCAGGGGGATGAGCAGTTCTTC. Its translation: CASSHRDRQGDEQFF.

This clonotype was seen many times. This chain connects TRBV3-1 to TRBJ1-2; possible D gene TRBD1, 5 bases. This CDR3 has 13 residues. Germline lookup yields CDR1 LGHDT and CDR2 YNNKEL (reference sequence). V lost 2 bases, J lost 8 bases, and 12 bases lay in between. The CDR3 DNA is TGTGCCAGCAGCCAACTACAGGCACCGGGCTACACCTTC. Its translation is CASSQLQAPGYTF.

The rearrangement links TRBV28 to TRBJ2-7; the match to TRBD1 covers 8 bases. CDR3 size: 16 residues. V trimming: 6 bases; J trimming: 0 bases; junction bases outside the gene matches: 10. Germline lookup yields CDR1 MDHEN and CDR2 SYDVKM. CDR3 protein: CASRRTPGQDSYEQYF. CDR3 in DNA: TGTGCCAGCAGACGTACTCCGGGACAGGACTCCTACGAGCAGTACTTC.